Each of the 12 T cell receptor beta chains below was sequenced from the same sample in a study of regulatory T cells in long-lasting Graves disease. Assembly of TCR beta libraries relied on iRepertoire HTBI primers together with Arm-PCR of CDR3 regions. Each CDR3 protein gets one entry after TCRdb re-called the multiplex PCR reads with MiXCR. The table lists under 450,000 distinct CDR3 sequences, around 16% of them singletons, with about 19% in the top ten. Noted time point: newly diagnosed GD, antithyroid drugs for less than 3 months. TCR sequences were obtained from RNA taken from PBMCs. The data also belong to a second study, concerning T cells in Graves' hyperthyroidism and ophthalmopathy.

The material sequenced was peripheral blood mononuclear cells (PBMCs), taken at new diagnosis, from a patient treated with antithyroid drugs. Receptors originate from a young woman with Graves disease.

This chain joins TRBV6-2 or TRBV6-3 and TRBJ1-3; D is unclear. The V end was cut by 2 bases, the J end by 1 base, with 9 bases between. This CDR3 region has 15 residues. Looked up from germline, CDR1 is MNHEY and CDR2 is SVGEGT. CDR3 loop: CASSYAGLSGNTIYF. The CDR3 coding sequence is TGTGCCAGCAGTTACGCCGGGTTATCTGGAAACACCATATATTTT.

Turning to this clonotype: The junction departs from germline at one end; a sequencing error may be responsible. The genes are TRBV28 and TRBJ2-1; D call uncertain. Germline V gene sequence: CDR1 MDHEN, CDR2 SYDVKM. The CDR3 extends over 15 amino acids. CDR3 sequence: CASSLSPDSHNEQFF. In DNA form, the CDR3 reads TGTGCCAGCAGTTTATCCCCAGACTCCCACAATGAGCAGTTCTTC.

Many counts were recorded for this clonotype. This sequence joins TRBV7-3 and TRBJ2-1; possibly TRBD2 for D (6 bases). Germline assignment: CDR1 SGHTA and CDR2 FQGTGA. Trimming stripped 1 base from V and 0 bases from J, with 16 bases between. The CDR3 spans 18 residues. The CDR3 sequence: CASSLNSGASSSYNEQFF. In nucleotides, the CDR3 is TGTGCCAGCAGCTTAAATAGCGGAGCTTCCTCCTCCTACAATGAGCAGTTCTTC.

Ten or more counts support this clonotype. The rearrangement uses TRBV30 and TRBJ2-3; the D is unclear. CDR1 is GTSNPN, CDR2 SVGIG, per germline (reference sequence). Trimming removed 4 bases from V and 0 bases from J, with 8 bases in between. This CDR3 is 13 amino acids long. The CDR3 DNA is TGTGCCTGGACGGGCTCTAGCACAGATACGCAGTATTTT. The encoded protein is CAWTGSSTDTQYF.

This clonotype was observed many times. The chain has TRBV18 and TRBJ1-1, with D uncertain. Germline lookup yields CDR1 KGHSH and CDR2 LQKENI. The V gene lost 5 bases and the J gene lost 2 bases, with 12 bases spanning the gap. CDR3 size: 14 residues. CDR3 residues: CASSVIGENTEAFF. CDR3 sequence (DNA): TGTGCCAGCTCAGTGATTGGGGAAAACACTGAAGCTTTCTTT.

Concerning this clonotype: A single base separates this from a much larger clone, so it may be a read error. The genes are TRBV6-2 or TRBV6-3 and TRBJ1-1, with D possibly TRBD1 on 5 matching bases. Trimming left V 5 bases short and J 3 bases short, with 10 bases between. Germline V lookup: CDR1 MNHEY, CDR2 SVGEGT. The CDR3 runs to 13 residues. DNA of the CDR3: TGTGCCAGCAGTAGGACGACAGACACTGAAGCTTTCTTT. It translates to CASSRTTDTEAFF.

This clonotype occurred a few times. The chain links TRBV10-3 to TRBJ2-1; D perhaps matches TRBD2 (6 bases). This CDR3 has 16 amino acids. The V and J ends lost 3 bases and 3 bases respectively, with 15 bases between them. Germline CDR1 and CDR2: ENHRY and SYGVKD. CDR3 DNA: TGTGCCATCAGTGAACGGGCGGGGACCCTCTACAATGAGCAGTTCTTC. Translated, it gives CAISERAGTLYNEQFF.

Points on this clonotype: A read error may be the cause here, since a much bigger clone is one base away. The V call is TRBV6-1, the J call TRBJ2-5, with TRBD1 matching over 7 bases. The CDR3 covers 13 residues. The germline V gene has CDR1 MNHNS and CDR2 SASEGT. After removal of 6 bases from V and 7 bases from J, the junction contained 8 bases not matched to a gene. DNA for the CDR3: TGTGCCAGCAGCACACAGGGGATGGGGACCCAGTACTTC. Protein product: CASSTQGMGTQYF.

The chain couples TRBV7-6 to TRBJ1-3, with a weak D call TRBD1 (6 bases). There are 16 residues in the CDR3. Per germline, CDR1 SGHVS and CDR2 FNYEAQ. V was cut by 2 bases and J by 4 bases, with 15 bases left in between. The CDR3 here is CASSLMRQVTGNTIYF. For the CDR3, the DNA is TGTGCCAGCAGCTTAATGCGACAGGTGACAGGAAACACCATATATTTT.

The rearrangement uses TRBV30 and TRBJ2-3, with D uncertain. Trimming pared 4 bases from V and 4 bases from J, leaving 9 bases between. The CDR3 loop spans 12 amino acids. Germline V CDR1 and CDR2: GTSNPN, SVGIG (reference sequence). The DNA of the CDR3 is TGTGCCTGGAACCAGCCCCCAGATACGCAGTATTTT. It yields the protein CAWNQPPDTQYF.

The chain recombines TRBV19 with TRBJ1-5; perhaps TRBD1 as D (6 bases). Germline values: CDR1 LNHDA, CDR2 SQIVND (reference sequence). With 0 bases removed from V and 7 bases from J, the gap between germline ends came to 19 bases. This CDR3 comprises 17 residues. The DNA for the CDR3 is TGTGCCAGTAGTATAGATCCTACGACAGGTTATAGCCAGCCCCAGCATTTT. This gives the protein CASSIDPTTGYSQPQHF.

This clonotype was counted many times. The chain carries TRBV18 and TRBJ2-5; 7 bases map to TRBD2. This CDR3 spans 15 amino acids. CDR1 and CDR2 from the germline V gene are KGHSH and LQKENI. Germline trimming cut 4 bases from V and 0 bases from J; bases unmatched to any gene: 5. The CDR3 DNA reads TGTGCCAGCTCACAACTAGCGCTAAACCAAGAGACCCAGTACTTC. Protein sequence: CASSQLALNQETQYF. Looking up the rest from reference TRBV18 and TRBJ2-5 gives the full variable domain: NAGVMQNPRHLVRRRGQEARLRCSPMKGHSHVYWYRQLPEEGLKFMVYLQKENIIDESGMPKERFSAEFPKEGPSILRIQQVVRGDSAAYFCASSQLALNQETQYFGPGTRLLVL.